Listed below are T cell receptor beta chains from one sample, sequenced in a study of T cell repertoires in cytomegalovirus infection. TCRdb re-analysed the reads in MiXCR, keeping a single row per CDR3 protein. Among 740,000 or so distinct CDR3 sequences listed, under 40% were seen once. Sequenced material: PBMCs. Receptor source: a human donor in good health (CMV status not recorded). Some clones in this sample may be carry-over from other donors' samples. Each CDR3 is given without its conserved first and last residue. A D gene is named only where the DNA matches it firmly.

J gene,D gene,V gene,CDR3 protein
TRBJ2-1,NA,TRBV6-1,ASSGAGSSYNEQF
TRBJ2-2,TRBD1,TRBV7-8,ASKKQGVGTGELF
TRBJ2-5,TRBD2,TRBV11-2,ASTFAGRGGNTQY
TRBJ2-6,NA,TRBV29-1,SVIPRGSGANVLT
TRBJ2-1,TRBD1,TRBV28,ASTDRVGEQF
TRBJ2-1,TRBD2,TRBV7-2,ASTRPGLAGGQEQF
TRBJ1-6,NA,TRBV12-3/TRBV12-4,ASGGSRNSPLH
TRBJ1-2,NA,TRBV27,ASSPSGTSMNYGYT
TRBJ2-7,TRBD1,TRBV29-1,SVEEDRESYEQY
TRBJ2-7,TRBD2,TRBV29-1,SVVKLGGGLAPPVYEQY
TRBJ2-3,NA,TRBV7-2,ASSPLGYQNTDTQY
TRBJ1-5,TRBD1,TRBV18,ASSRDRDLNQPQH
TRBJ2-1,TRBD2,TRBV24-1,ATSDMTSGGSNVYNDQF
TRBJ2-1,TRBD1,TRBV24-1,ATSGTGGNLNEQF